The clone carrying this TCR beta chain was counted many times. This sample was included in a study of blood T cells in healthy people across ages. Germline CDR1 SGHTA, CDR2 FQGNSA. This CDR3 is built from 12 residues. Trimming cost V 6 bases and J 2 bases, with 7 bases left between them. Sample-barcoded 5' priming and a J-beta primer mix drove a second PCR of 7 to 11 cycles. TCRdb ran MiXCR on the 5' RACE reads and lists one entry per CDR3 protein. The sample records 1.5 million or so distinct CDR3 sequences, approximately 43% being singletons. This chain connects TRBV7-2 to TRBJ2-5; D is undetermined. The sequencing input was blood. The TCR sequence derives from a woman younger than 35 in good health. The CDR3 spells CASSFRQETQYF. The CDR3, as DNA: TGTGCCAGCAGTTTCCGGCAAGAGACCCAGTACTTC. Full variable domain (outside the CDR3, taken from reference TRBV7-2 and TRBJ2-5): GAGVSQSPSNKVTEKGKDVELRCDPISGHTALYWYRQSLGQGLEFLIYFQGNSAPDKSGLPSDRFSAERTGGSVSTLTIQRTQQEDSAVYLCASSFRQETQYFGPGTRLLVL.